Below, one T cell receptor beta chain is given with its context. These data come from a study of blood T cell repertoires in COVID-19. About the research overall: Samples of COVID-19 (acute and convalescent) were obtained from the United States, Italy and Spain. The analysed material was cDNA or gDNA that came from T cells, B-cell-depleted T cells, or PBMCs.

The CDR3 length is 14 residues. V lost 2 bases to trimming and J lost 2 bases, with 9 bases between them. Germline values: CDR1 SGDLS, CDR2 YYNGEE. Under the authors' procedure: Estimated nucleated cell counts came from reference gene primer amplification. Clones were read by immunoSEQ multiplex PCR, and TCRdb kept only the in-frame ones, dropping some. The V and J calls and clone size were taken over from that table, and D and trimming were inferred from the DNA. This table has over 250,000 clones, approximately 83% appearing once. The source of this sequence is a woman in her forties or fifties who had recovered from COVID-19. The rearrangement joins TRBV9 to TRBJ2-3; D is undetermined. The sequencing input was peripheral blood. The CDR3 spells CASSVRSYTDTQYF. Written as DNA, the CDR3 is TGTGCCAGCAGCGTCCGGTCATACACAGATACGCAGTATTTT.